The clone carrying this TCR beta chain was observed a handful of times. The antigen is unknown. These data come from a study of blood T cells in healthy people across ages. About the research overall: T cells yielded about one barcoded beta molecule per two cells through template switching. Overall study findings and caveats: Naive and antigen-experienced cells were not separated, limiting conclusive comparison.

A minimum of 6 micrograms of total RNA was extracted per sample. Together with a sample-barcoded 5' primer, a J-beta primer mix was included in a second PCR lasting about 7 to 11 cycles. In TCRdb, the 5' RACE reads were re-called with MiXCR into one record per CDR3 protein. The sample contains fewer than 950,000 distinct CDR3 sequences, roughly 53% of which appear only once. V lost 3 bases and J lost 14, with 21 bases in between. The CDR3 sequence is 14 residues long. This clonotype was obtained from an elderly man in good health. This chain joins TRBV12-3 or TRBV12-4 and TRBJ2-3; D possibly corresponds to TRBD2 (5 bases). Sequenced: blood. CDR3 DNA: TGTGCCAGCAGTTTCCCAGCGGAGCACAGATACGCGTATTTT. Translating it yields CASSFPAEHRYAYF.